The next 16 T cell receptor beta chains were all read from a single sample in a study of OX40 agonist ivuxolimab in advanced cancers. Profiled with immunoSEQ multiplex PCR; TCRdb holds only in-frame clones, not every one. The table includes approximately 59,000 clones, around four fifths detected once. The sample here was CD4+ or CD8+ T cells sorted from blood, taken in a trial of the OX40 agonist ivuxolimab. Receptor source: an adult with an advanced solid tumor such as melanoma, head and neck, liver or kidney cancer.

This chain connects TRBV2 to TRBJ1-5; 7 nucleotides align to TRBD1. The germline V gene encodes CDR1 SNHLY and CDR2 FYNNEI. The V gene end was trimmed by 4 bases and the J gene end by 1 base; junction bases not matched to a gene: 4. This CDR3 has 15 amino acids. CDR3 in amino acids: CASSAGQASNQPQHF. The CDR3 region has the DNA TGTGCCAGCAGTGCAGGACAGGCCAGCAATCAGCCCCAGCATTTT.

The CDR3 loop reads CASSELVRGVGETQYF. The CDR3 DNA follows: TGCGCCAGCAGTGAGCTGGTAAGGGGCGTTGGGGAGACCCAGTACTTC. This chain joins TRBV10-2 and TRBJ2-5; perhaps TRBD1 as D (5 bases). Deletions cut 2 bases from V and 5 bases from J, with 18 bases between. Germline assignment: CDR1 WSHSY and CDR2 SAAADI. The CDR3 length is 16 residues.

The rearrangement joins TRBV28 to TRBJ1-5; D remains unclear. The ends were cut back, 10 bases at V and 4 bases at J, with 11 bases in the middle. CDR1 is MDHEN, CDR2 SYDVKM, per germline. The CDR3 sequence is 12 residues long. CDR3 coding DNA: TGTGCCATCTCTCGTAGGAATCAGCCCCAGCATTTT. This translates into CAISRRNQPQHF.

The chain is built from TRBV5-1 and TRBJ1-1; D gene unclear. V gave up 4 bases and J gave up 5 bases, with 18 bases separating them. The length of the CDR3 is 15 residues. Per germline, CDR1 SGHRS and CDR2 YFSETQ. The CDR3 nucleotides are TGCGCCAGCAGCGAGGACTTTCTGGAGAGGACTGAAGCTTTCTTT. As protein: CASSEDFLERTEAFF.

This CDR3 reads CASSVETEYTGELFF. The CDR3 DNA is TGTGCCAGCAGCGTAGAGACTGAATACACCGGGGAGCTGTTTTTT. The gene calls are TRBV9 and TRBJ2-2; D gene ambiguous. V gave up 0 bases and J gave up 3 bases, with 9 bases separating them. Germline V gene sequence: CDR1 SGDLS, CDR2 YYNGEE. The CDR3 totals 15 residues.

This clone was seen only a few times. The CDR3 reads CASSPEGQGATDTQYF. CDR3 nucleotides: TGTGCCAGCAGCCCAGAGGGACAGGGCGCCACAGATACGCAGTATTTT. The J gene is TRBJ2-3, the V gene TRBV9; 9 nucleotides line up with TRBD1. Per germline, CDR1 SGDLS and CDR2 YYNGEE. Trimming cost V 4 bases and J 2 bases; bases outside gene matches: 8. The CDR3 consists of 16 residues.

This clone was detected once. The chain combines TRBV6-5 with TRBJ2-1; perhaps TRBD1 as D (6 bases). This CDR3 has 11 amino acids. Trimming cost V 8 bases and J 6 bases, with 8 bases left between them. Per the germline V gene, CDR1 is MNHEY and CDR2 is SVGAGI. As DNA, the CDR3 is TGTGCCAGCGGGGGCGGCAATGAGCAGTTCTTC. This sequence encodes CASGGGNEQFF.

The rearrangement uses TRBV28 and TRBJ2-3; the D gene could be TRBD1 or TRBD2 (5 bases each). The germline V and J ends were trimmed by 2 bases and 2 bases, with 8 bases remaining between them. This CDR3 has 14 amino acids. Looked up from germline, CDR1 is MDHEN and CDR2 is SYDVKM. The CDR3 loop reads CASSLGGYTDTQYF. CDR3 in DNA: TGTGCCAGCAGTTTAGGGGGTTACACAGATACGCAGTATTTT.

CDR3 in amino acids: CASRSPSGYEQYF. CDR3 sequence (DNA): TGTGCCAGCAGGTCCCCTAGCGGCTACGAGCAGTACTTC. This chain links TRBV2 with TRBJ2-7; TRBD2 matches 7 bases. The germline V gene encodes CDR1 SNHLY and CDR2 FYNNEI. V trimming: 6 bases; J trimming: 3 bases; junction bases outside the gene matches: 5. The CDR3 contains 13 residues.

V gene TRBV19 combines with J gene TRBJ2-1; maybe TRBD2 (6 bases). Germline V lookup: CDR1 LNHDA, CDR2 SQIVND (reference sequence). V shed 2 bases and J shed 9 bases, with 17 bases lying between them. The CDR3 spans 15 residues. CDR3: CASSIWGESGTEQFF. The CDR3 DNA sequence: TGTGCCAGTAGTATATGGGGGGAATCCGGAACTGAGCAGTTCTTC.

CDR3 sequence: CASSFRTLALRRAFEQYF. CDR3 DNA sequence: TGTGCCAGCAGTTTCAGGACCTTAGCGCTGAGGAGGGCCTTCGAGCAGTACTTC. This chain joins TRBV28 and TRBJ2-7; TRBD2 is a possible D gene (6 bases). The CDR3 runs 18 residues. In germline, CDR1 is MDHEN, CDR2 SYDVKM. Trimming left V 3 bases short and J 6 bases short, with 27 bases between.

The chain employs TRBV7-9 and TRBJ2-1, with 9 bases aligning to TRBD2. The CDR3 length is 19 residues. V was clipped by 5 bases and J by 8 bases; unmatched bases: 22. Per the germline V gene, CDR1 is SEHNR and CDR2 is FQNEAQ (reference sequence). CDR3 loop: CASSKGHPGIGTSFYEQFF. CDR3 in DNA: TGTGCCAGCAGCAAGGGACACCCAGGGATCGGGACTAGCTTCTATGAGCAGTTCTTC.

This chain links TRBV11-2 with TRBJ2-5; no firm D call. There are 14 residues in the CDR3. The germline CDR1 and CDR2 sequences are SGHAT and FQNNGV. Trimming cost V 5 bases and J 2 bases, with 12 bases left between them. The CDR3 sequence is CASSRSRVQETQYF. DNA for the CDR3: TGTGCCAGCAGCCGCAGTAGGGTTCAAGAGACCCAGTACTTC.

V and J are TRBV7-2 and TRBJ1-5, with D maybe TRBD1 (5 bases). CDR3 length: 16 amino acids. V lost 4 bases and J 3 bases, leaving 16 bases between the germline ends. Per the germline V gene, CDR1 is SGHTA and CDR2 is FQGNSA. The CDR3 protein is CASSSPGRTYNQPQHF. CDR3 in DNA: TGTGCCAGCAGCTCACCAGGGCGTACCTACAATCAGCCCCAGCATTTT.

V usage is TRBV30 and J usage is TRBJ1-5, with D tentatively TRBD1 (6 bases). This CDR3 has 14 amino acids. V was cut by 3 bases and J by 2 bases, with 11 bases left in between. Germline CDR1 and CDR2: GTSNPN and SVGIG (reference sequence). The CDR3 DNA follows: TGTGCCTGGAGCTGGGCAGGGGGCAATCAGCCCCAGCATTTT. Translated: CAWSWAGGNQPQHF.

The rearrangement links TRBV2 to TRBJ2-3, with 10 bases fitting TRBD1. The CDR3 extends over 14 amino acids. From germline, CDR1 is SNHLY and CDR2 FYNNEI. J was trimmed by 1 base and V by 7 bases; bases with no gene match: 2. CDR3 loop: CASKGQGGTDTQYF. The CDR3 bases are TGTGCCAGCAAAGGACAGGGGGGCACAGATACGCAGTATTTT. Using reference TRBV2 and TRBJ2-3 for the parts outside the CDR3, the full variable domain is EPEVTQTPSHQVTQMGQEVILRCVPISNHLYFYWYRQILGQKVEFLVSFYNNEISEKSEIFDDQFSVERPDGSNFTLKIRSTKLEDSAMYFCASKGQGGTDTQYFGPGTRLTVL.